The 18 T cell receptor beta chains below come from one sample, sequenced in a study of post-analysis software for immune sequencing data. Study-wide results and limits: Patients used four to six TRBV segments, including TRBV5-6, TRBV5-1 and TRBV20-1, more often than controls.

For these receptors, no antigen is known. Every TCR beta cDNA library bore unique molecular identifiers. MiXCR was run by TCRdb on the PCR reads, yielding one entry per CDR3 protein. Of fewer than 900,000 distinct CDR3 sequences in the sample, 46% were seen once. The sequenced sample was blood. These receptors were obtained from a girl aged 10-17 years with multiple sclerosis.

In regard to this clonotype: At one of its ends the junction is not consistent with the germline gene, which may arise from a read error. V is TRBV20-1 and J is TRBJ1-6; 7 bases align to TRBD1. This CDR3 region has 15 residues. CDR1 and CDR2 from the germline V gene are DFQATT and SNEGSKA (reference sequence). This CDR3 reads CSAKLSTGNNPPLHF. CDR3 DNA sequence: TGCAGTGCTAAACTCTCGACAGGGAATAATCCACCCCTCCACTTT.

This clonotype was counted only a few times. The chain employs TRBV4-1 and TRBJ2-3; 11 bases line up with TRBD2. J gave up 2 bases and V 1 base, and 5 bases lay outside the gene matches. CDR1 MGHRA and CDR2 YSYEKL come from the germline V gene. This CDR3 is 17 amino acids long. CDR3 protein: CASSQAGTSGDTDTQYF. In nucleotides, the CDR3 is TGCGCCAGCAGCCAAGCGGGGACTAGCGGAGACACAGATACGCAGTATTTT.

The chain employs TRBV3-1 and TRBJ2-3; D unclear. The germline V gene has CDR1 LGHDT and CDR2 YNNKEL (reference sequence). The CDR3 loop spans 12 amino acids. With 1 base removed from V and 10 bases from J, the gap between germline ends came to 9 bases. CDR3 region: CASSQVGDAQYF. CDR3 DNA: TGTGCCAGCAGCCAAGTTGGGGATGCGCAGTATTTT.

This clonotype has more than one count but fewer than ten. The V gene is TRBV7-3, the J gene TRBJ2-1; 8 bases match TRBD2. This CDR3 region has 14 residues. V lost 5 bases, J lost 6 bases, and 6 bases stayed unmatched. Germline V gives CDR1 SGHTA, CDR2 FQGTGA. This CDR3 reads CASSLSGSRNEQFF. The DNA for the CDR3 is TGTGCCAGCAGCCTAAGCGGGAGTCGCAATGAGCAGTTCTTC.

This rearrangement joins TRBV12-3 or TRBV12-4 to TRBJ2-3, with D possibly being TRBD2 (5 bases). V was trimmed by 9 bases and J by 7 bases, leaving 20 bases between them. The CDR3 runs to 14 residues. The CDR3 region has the DNA TGTGCCAGTTCACCATCGACGGGGTTTTATACGCAGTATTTT. Its protein product is CASSPSTGFYTQYF.

This rearrangement joins TRBV9 to TRBJ2-1, with 9 bases lining up with TRBD2. With V trimmed by 0 bases and J by 6 bases, 4 bases remained unmatched. CDR3 length equals 15 residues. Germline-derived CDR1 and CDR2 are SGDLS and YYNGEE. The CDR3 DNA reads TGTGCCAGCAGCGTAGACGCGGGAGGGTGCAATGAGCAGTTCTTC. The encoded protein is CASSVDAGGCNEQFF.

This chain connects TRBV20-1 to TRBJ2-4; 10 positions agree with TRBD2. The end of the DNA fits TRBJ2-7 better, so the J call may be wrong. Germline CDR1 is DFQATT and CDR2 is SNEGSKA (reference sequence). There are 14 residues in the CDR3. CDR3 DNA: TGCAGTGCCGCACAAAGCGGGGGGGCGATCGAGCAGTACTTC. It codes for CSAAQSGGAIEQYF.

Concerning this clonotype: One end of the junction fails to match germline, which may point to a read error. V and J are TRBV7-9 and TRBJ2-1, with unresolved D. The CDR3 spans 16 residues. Per the germline V gene, CDR1 is SEHNR and CDR2 is FQNEAQ (reference sequence). CDR3 DNA sequence: TGTGCCAGCAGCTTAGTCGGTCTCCCCTCCTACAACGAGCAGTTCTTC. Translated, it gives CASSLVGLPSYNEQFF.

The chain joins TRBV9 to TRBJ2-7; D possibly uses TRBD1 or TRBD2 (6 bases each). This CDR3 region has 14 residues. The germline V and J ends were trimmed by 2 bases and 0 bases, with 9 bases remaining between them. The germline V gene has CDR1 SGDLS and CDR2 YYNGEE. The CDR3 loop is CASSVGGLSYEQYF. In nucleotides, the CDR3 is TGTGCCAGCAGCGTTGGGGGGCTCTCCTACGAGCAGTACTTC.

This clonotype showed up just a few times. The V and J genes are TRBV7-2 and TRBJ2-5; 9 nucleotides agree with TRBD2. CDR1 is SGHTA, CDR2 FQGNSA, per germline. This CDR3 is built from 15 residues. V lost 6 bases to trimming and J lost 0 bases; unmatched junction nucleotides: 5. The CDR3 loop reads CASSYLAGNQETQYF. The CDR3 bases are TGTGCCAGCAGTTACCTAGCGGGGAACCAAGAGACCCAGTACTTC.

In this sample, this clonotype turned up a few times. The chain couples TRBV5-1 to TRBJ2-5; 10 bases are a match to TRBD1. Trimming at V came to 4 bases and at J to 2 bases, leaving 5 bases not matched to a gene. The length of the CDR3 is 15 residues. Germline CDR1 is SGHRS and CDR2 is YFSETQ. CDR3 sequence reads: CASSQGQGWQETQYF. In DNA form, the CDR3 reads TGCGCCAGCAGCCAGGGACAGGGGTGGCAAGAGACCCAGTACTTC.

The table lists this clonotype with a few counts. The chain uses TRBV20-1 and TRBJ1-5; D is ambiguous. Trimming stripped 6 bases from V and 0 bases from J, with 12 bases between. Germline CDR1 and CDR2: DFQATT and SNEGSKA (reference sequence). This CDR3 is built from 14 residues. Written as DNA, the CDR3 is TGCAGTGCCCGGACGGGAAATAGCAATCAGCCCCAGCATTTT. Translated, it gives CSARTGNSNQPQHF.

This clonotype was seen a handful of times. V and J are TRBV18 and TRBJ1-2, with D hard to call. This CDR3 comprises 17 residues. Germline assignment: CDR1 KGHSH and CDR2 LQKENI. The V and J ends lost 5 bases and 5 bases respectively, with 24 bases between them. The CDR3 sequence is CASSAEPAAPKEYGYTF. The CDR3, as DNA: TGTGCCAGCTCAGCGGAGCCGGCGGCACCCAAGGAATATGGCTACACCTTC.

V and J are TRBV20-1 and TRBJ2-3; 10 positions match TRBD2. V dropped 4 bases and J dropped 2; count of bases not matched to a gene: 9. CDR1 is DFQATT, CDR2 SNEGSKA, per germline (reference sequence). This CDR3 region has 16 residues. The CDR3 DNA sequence: TGCAGTGCTACAGCTAGCGGGAGTTCTCCCACAGATACGCAGTATTTT. Its translation is CSATASGSSPTDTQYF.

This clonotype turned up a few times. This chain uses TRBV18 with TRBJ2-7; 7 nucleotides match TRBD1. CDR3 length equals 14 residues. The germline gives CDR1 KGHSH, CDR2 LQKENI. V trimming: 2 bases; J trimming: 3 bases; junction bases outside the gene matches: 4. This CDR3 is CASSPRQGDYEQYF. CDR3 coding DNA: TGTGCCAGCTCACCAAGACAGGGAGACTACGAGCAGTACTTC.

The CDR3 nucleotides are TGTGCCAGCAGCCCCGGACCGATGGGACCGGTTACAGATACGCAGTATTTT. This encodes CASSPGPMGPVTDTQYF. V usage is TRBV7-9 and J usage is TRBJ2-3; D is tentatively TRBD1 or TRBD2 (5 bases each). The germline CDR1 and CDR2 sequences are SEHNR and FQNEAQ (reference sequence). V dropped 5 bases and J dropped 3 bases, with 21 bases sitting between them. This CDR3 has 17 residues.

This clonotype was counted between two and nine times. The genes are TRBV15 and TRBJ2-1; 13 bases are shared with TRBD2. Germline-derived CDR1 and CDR2 are LNHNV and YYDKDF (reference sequence). Trimming took 5 bases from V and 8 from J; bases not matched to a gene: 9. The CDR3 is 16 amino acids. The CDR3 loop is CATSYTGTSGIYEQFF. CDR3 nucleotide sequence: TGTGCCACCAGCTACACCGGGACTAGCGGGATCTATGAGCAGTTCTTC.

Concerning this clonotype itself: Being one base from a much bigger clone, this may be a read error. The V call is TRBV29-1, the J call TRBJ2-5; no firm D call. V was trimmed by 6 bases and J by 5 bases, leaving 19 bases between them. Germline assignment: CDR1 SQVTM and CDR2 ANQGSEA. The CDR3 runs 14 residues. CDR3: CSVNMVFGVETQYF. CDR3 sequence (DNA): TGCAGCGTGAATATGGTTTTTGGGGTCGAGACCCAGTACTTC.